The entry below gives a single T cell receptor (beta chain) sequence along with its context. The antigen is undetermined. Within the sample, other DNA sequences also encode this same CDR3. Trimming took off 3 bases at V and 0 bases at J, with 6 bases between the two ends. The germline gives CDR1 MNHEY, CDR2 SMNVEV (reference sequence). This CDR3 is 14 amino acids long. The record originates from a study of cytomegalovirus exposure and HLA in healthy donors. Study results and limitations: The study listed approximately 160 cytomegalovirus-associated TCR beta chains. Generally TCR sequences proved uncommon, though certain public TCRs appeared in numerous donors. Reported performance of the classifier showed diagnosis of cytomegalovirus status with high specificity and sensitivity.

Sequencing was performed with immunoSEQ multiplex PCR; in TCRdb, only in-frame clones are kept and a portion is missing. Of about 120,000 clones detected, 90% to 97% appear once; the ten largest clones hold 1.5% to 2%. The sequenced material came from PBMCs. The TCR sequence derives from a man aged 18 to 35 in good health and CMV-seronegative. This chain joins TRBV27 and TRBJ1-3; D call uncertain. This CDR3 is CASSFRGSGNTIYF. CDR3 DNA: TGTGCCAGCAGTTTTCGAGGCTCTGGAAACACCATATATTTT.